These 25 T cell receptor beta chains share one sample of origin, sequenced in a study of T cells in women clearing cervical HPV infection. This table comes from immunoSEQ multiplex PCR, and its TCRdb copy is limited to in-frame clones, with some not included. This sample's table has approximately 34,000 clones. The source material was blood buffy coat. All receptors come from a woman aged 18 to 69 with a cervical HPV16 infection that either progressed to CIN3+ or cleared (not recorded which).

Points on this clone: The read stops 3 residues short of the end of the CDR3; the missing end is completed from the germline J gene. The chain has TRBV10-3 and TRBJ2-7; TRBD2 aligns across 11 bases. The germline CDR1 and CDR2 sequences are ENHRY and SYGVKD. Trimming took 3 bases from V and 0 from J; bases not matched to a gene: 4. There are 16 residues in the CDR3. CDR3 DNA (partial): TGTGCCATCAGTGATCCCGGGACTAGCGGCTCCTACGAG. This codes for CAISDPGTSGSYE. The complete CDR3 reads CAISDPGTSGSYEQYF.

The chain's CDR3 is CASSPPSFNSPLHF. CDR3 bases read: TGTGCCAGCTCACCACCTTCTTTTAATTCACCC. The chain has TRBV18 and TRBJ1-6; D gene uncertain. The DNA ends 3 residues before the CDR3 does, and the rest of the CDR3 is filled in from the germline J gene. The CDR3 covers 14 residues. The V end lost 0 bases, the J end lost 6 bases, and 6 bases lay between the germline ends. CDR1 is KGHSH, CDR2 LQKENI, per germline.

As for this clone: The read gets to within 3 residues of the CDR3 end, and the germline J gene fills in the rest. V usage is TRBV7-9 and J usage is TRBJ1-5; a possible D gene is TRBD1 (6 bases). The V gene's germline CDR1 is SEHNR and CDR2 FQNEAQ (reference sequence). V was cut by 4 bases and J by 7 bases, with 14 bases left in between. The CDR3 loop spans 14 amino acids. The CDR3 protein is CASSWDTRGQPQHF. The part of the CDR3 DNA that was read is TGTGCCAGCAGCTGGGACACAAGGGGACAGCCC. The full variable domain, in which reference TRBV7-9 and TRBJ1-5 provide the parts outside the CDR3, is DTGVSQNPRHKITKRGQNVTFRCDPISEHNRLYWYRQTLGQGPEFLTYFQNEAQLEKSRLLSDRFSAERPKGSFSTLEIQRTEQGDSAMYLCASSWDTRGQPQHFGDGTRLSIL.

With regard to this clone: The read terminates 3 residues before the CDR3 end, so the remaining end is supplied by the germline J gene. This chain uses TRBV6-2 or TRBV6-3 with TRBJ2-4; the match to TRBD2 covers 13 bases. Trimming cost V 6 bases and J 6 bases; bases outside gene matches: 5. The CDR3 spans 15 residues. CDR1 MNHEY and CDR2 SVGEGT come from the germline V gene. CDR3 protein: CASSRTSGGGNIQYF. CDR3 DNA, as far as it was read: TGTGCCAGCAGCCGGACTAGCGGGGGAGGAAACATT.

With regard to this clone: The read terminates 3 residues ahead of where the CDR3 ends, so the germline J gene completes it. Other DNA sequences of this sample code for an identical CDR3. The chain is built from TRBV30 and TRBJ1-3, with D possibly being TRBD1 (6 bases). Between the trimmed V and J ends, which lost 3 bases and 4 bases, there was a span of 19 bases. Per the germline V gene, CDR1 is GTSNPN and CDR2 is SVGIG (reference sequence). The CDR3 extends over 16 amino acids. The CDR3 loop is CAWSSLGALAGNTIYF. Partial CDR3 DNA: TGTGCCTGGAGCTCCTTGGGGGCCCTGGCGGGAAACACC.

Note on this clone: Read coverage stops 3 residues before the CDR3 terminus; the germline J gene supplies the remainder. V gene TRBV5-6 combines with J gene TRBJ2-7; D is possibly TRBD1 (6 bases). The CDR3 contains 13 residues. The germline CDR1 and CDR2 sequences are SGHDT and YYEEEE. Trimming shortened V by 2 bases and J by 4 bases, and 10 bases separated the two germline ends. The part of the CDR3 DNA that was read is TGTGCCAGCAGCTTCGGACAGCCTTACGAG. Its translation is CASSFGQPYE. The whole CDR3 sequence is CASSFGQPYEQYF.

Points on this clone: The CDR3 goes on 3 residues after the read ends, and that part is filled in from the germline J gene. The chain uses TRBV20-1 and TRBJ2-5, with a possible D match to TRBD2 (6 bases). V gave up 5 bases and J gave up 5 bases, with 15 bases separating them. CDR3 length equals 13 residues. Germline CDR1 is DFQATT and CDR2 is SNEGSKA (reference sequence). The covered CDR3 bases are TGCAGTGCTCCGCCCGGGGGACGCGAGACC. Translated: CSAPPGGRET. The entire CDR3 protein is CSAPPGGRETQYF.

Of note for this clone: The read terminates 3 residues ahead of where the CDR3 ends, so the germline J gene completes it. The chain has TRBV7-2 and TRBJ2-7, with TRBD1 identical over 10 bases. The CDR3 loop spans 15 amino acids. V lost 0 bases, J lost 6 bases, and 5 bases stayed unmatched. Germline CDR1 SGHTA, CDR2 FQGNSA. The chain's CDR3 is CASSLAGTGDREQYF. Partial CDR3 DNA: TGTGCCAGCAGCTTAGCCGGGACAGGGGACCGCGAG.

As to this clone: From the germline J gene comes the end of the CDR3, since the read stops 3 residues before it. The chain carries TRBV5-4 and TRBJ2-7; D not resolved. Between the trimmed V and J ends, which lost 0 bases and 0 bases, there was a span of 10 bases. The germline V gene has CDR1 SGHNT and CDR2 YYREEE (reference sequence). The CDR3 has 15 residues. The CDR3 loop is CASSLGASSSYEQYF. The CDR3 bases that were read are TGTGCCAGCAGCTTGGGGGCTTCGAGCTCCTACGAG.

About this clone: Read sequence stops 3 residues before the CDR3 end, and the germline J gene provides the missing end. The chain is built from TRBV10-3 and TRBJ2-1; 13 nucleotides line up with TRBD2. The CDR3 is made up of 15 amino acids. With V trimmed by 4 bases and J by 8 bases, 5 bases remained unmatched. Germline V CDR1 and CDR2: ENHRY, SYGVKD. CDR3 sequence: CAISVTSGGADEQFF. The sequenced CDR3 bases are TGTGCCATCAGTGTTACTAGCGGGGGGGCGGATGAG.

On this clone: The read is 3 residues too short to cover the CDR3 end, so that end is filled in from the germline J gene. This chain uses TRBV5-1 with TRBJ2-1, with 8 bases that match TRBD2. This CDR3 region has 20 residues. V gave up 6 bases and J gave up 4 bases; unmatched junction bases: 24. Germline V gene data show CDR1 as SGHRS and CDR2 as YFSETQ. CDR3 residues: CASTPGLSTGGARAYNEQFF. CDR3 DNA, as far as it was read: TGCGCCAGCACCCCAGGTCTCTCCACGGGAGGGGCCCGCGCATACAATGAG.

Regarding this clone: The DNA ends 3 residues before the CDR3 does, and the rest of the CDR3 is filled in from the germline J gene. The V gene is TRBV30, the J gene TRBJ2-5; 9 bases line up with TRBD1. This CDR3 comprises 15 residues. CDR1 and CDR2 from the germline V gene are GTSNPN and SVGIG (reference sequence). The V and J ends lost 0 bases and 5 bases, in that order; junction bases with no gene match: 7. The CDR3 region is CAWSVTGGLSETQYF. The DNA read from the CDR3 is TGTGCCTGGAGTGTAACAGGGGGCCTTTCGGAGACC. The variable domain in full, completed from reference TRBV30 and TRBJ2-5, reads SQTIHQWPATLVQPVGSPLSLECTVEGTSNPNLYWYRQAAGRGLQLLFYSVGIGQISSEVPQNLSASRPQDRQFILSSKKLLLSDSGFYLCAWSVTGGLSETQYFGPGTRLLVL.

A note on this clone: The read gets to within 3 residues of the CDR3 end, and the germline J gene fills in the rest. J is TRBJ1-1 and V is TRBV7-9; D not certain. This CDR3 has 12 residues. Trimming removed 1 base from V and 6 bases from J, with 6 bases in between. Germline assignment: CDR1 SEHNR and CDR2 FQNEAQ (reference sequence). The CDR3 loop reads CASSLDSPEAFF. The CDR3 DNA, read in part, is TGTGCCAGCAGCTTAGACTCCCCTGAA.

On this clone itself: The read falls 3 residues short of the CDR3 end, and the missing part is taken from the germline J gene. This same CDR3 is encoded by further DNA sequences in the sample. The rearrangement joins TRBV7-9 to TRBJ1-2, with D perhaps matching TRBD1 (5 bases). The germline V gene encodes CDR1 SEHNR and CDR2 FQNEAQ (reference sequence). This CDR3 comprises 11 residues. The sequenced CDR3 bases are TGTGCCAGCAGCTTAAGACAGGGC. It codes for CASSLRQG. The full CDR3 protein is CASSLRQGYTF.

About this clone itself: The read ends 3 residues shy of where the CDR3 ends; the end is completed using the germline J gene. This chain uses TRBV2 with TRBJ2-3; 9 nucleotides align to TRBD1. J lost 5 bases, V lost 4 bases, and 4 bases had no gene match. This CDR3 is built from 14 residues. CDR1 is SNHLY and CDR2 is FYNNEI in the germline V gene. Incomplete CDR3 DNA: TGTGCCAGCAGTGTACAGGGGGCGGGAGATACG. Its protein is CASSVQGAGDT. The whole CDR3 protein reads CASSVQGAGDTQYF.

CDR3 DNA, as far as it was read: TGTGCCACCCGGACAGGGTGGAACGAG. The encoded protein is CATRTGWNE. The full CDR3 protein reads CATRTGWNEQYF. This chain joins TRBV7-6 and TRBJ2-7, with 8 bases lining up with TRBD1. The CDR3 end falls 3 residues outside the read, so it is completed with the germline J gene. In germline, CDR1 is SGHVS, CDR2 FNYEAQ. CDR3 size: 12 residues. V lost 10 bases and J lost 5; bases outside the gene matches: 7.

In regard to this clone: The DNA ends 3 residues before the CDR3 does, and the rest of the CDR3 is filled in from the germline J gene. The gene calls are TRBV20-1 and TRBJ2-5, with a weak D call TRBD2 (5 bases). Trimming took 1 base from V and 5 from J, leaving 8 bases between them. The CDR3 length is 12 residues. Germline values: CDR1 DFQATT, CDR2 SNEGSKA (reference sequence). The part of the CDR3 DNA that was read is TGCAGTGCTAGAGGTCCGGGGGAGACC. Its protein product is CSARGPGET. The entire CDR3 protein reads CSARGPGETQYF.

The part of the CDR3 DNA that was read is TGTGCCAGCAGTTACCCACAGCCGACG. Protein sequence: CASSYPQPT. The whole CDR3 reads CASSYPQPTQYF. The rearrangement uses TRBV6-2 or TRBV6-3 and TRBJ2-3; D gene uncertain. The read stops 3 residues short of the end of the CDR3; the missing end is completed from the germline J gene. Germline loops: CDR1 MNHEY, CDR2 SVGEGT. The CDR3 extends over 12 amino acids.

About this clone: The read gets to within 3 residues of the CDR3 end, and the germline J gene fills in the rest. V is TRBV11-2 and J is TRBJ2-2; 8 nucleotides match TRBD2. The CDR3 totals 15 residues. Germline V gives CDR1 SGHAT, CDR2 FQNNGV. The trim removed 5 bases at V and 1 base at J, leaving 3 bases unmatched. The CDR3 sequence: CASSVRGVNTGELFF. CDR3 bases read: TGTGCCAGCAGCGTGCGGGGGGTGAACACCGGGGAG.

In regard to this clone: The CDR3 is cut off 3 residues early in the read; its end comes from the germline J gene. The V and J genes are TRBV11-2 and TRBJ2-2; tentative D call: TRBD1 (6 bases). This CDR3 comprises 15 residues. Trimming stripped 5 bases from V and 5 bases from J, with 15 bases between. The germline V gene has CDR1 SGHAT and CDR2 FQNNGV. The covered CDR3 bases are TGTGCCAGCAGCACTAATGGGGGCGGGACCGGGGAG. Translation: CASSTNGGGTGE. The whole CDR3 is CASSTNGGGTGELFF.

As to this clone: The read stops 3 residues short of the end of the CDR3; the missing end is completed from the germline J gene. V gene TRBV10-3 combines with J gene TRBJ2-5; perhaps TRBD1 as D (6 bases). The CDR3 covers 17 residues. Trimming pared 4 bases from V and 6 bases from J, leaving 24 bases between. Germline V gene data show CDR1 as ENHRY and CDR2 as SYGVKD. The covered CDR3 bases are TGTGCCATCAGTGCGCAGACAGGCCCGGGAATTCTGAAGACC. It translates to CAISAQTGPGILKT. The CDR3 in its entirety is CAISAQTGPGILKTQYF.

As to this clone: The read ends 3 residues early relative to the CDR3; the germline J gene fills the gap. V gene TRBV7-9 combines with J gene TRBJ2-1; 11 positions match TRBD2. The trim removed 10 bases at V and 7 bases at J, leaving 12 bases unmatched. Looked up from germline, CDR1 is SEHNR and CDR2 is FQNEAQ (reference sequence). This CDR3 has 15 residues. CDR3 bases read: TGTGCCAAACCTAGGGGACTAGCGGAATCGAATGAG. This sequence encodes CAKPRGLAESNE. The whole CDR3 protein is CAKPRGLAESNEQFF.

As to this clone: Read sequence stops 3 residues before the CDR3 end, and the germline J gene provides the missing end. The V gene is TRBV19, the J gene TRBJ2-1, with 8 bases matching TRBD2. J was trimmed by 8 bases and V by 1 base; bases with no gene match: 4. The germline gives CDR1 LNHDA, CDR2 SQIVND (reference sequence). The CDR3 length is 14 residues. The DNA read from the CDR3 is TGTGCCAGTAGTATAGTGGGGACTAGTGATGAG. Protein sequence: CASSIVGTSDE. The whole CDR3 protein is CASSIVGTSDEQFF.

A remark on this clone: Read sequence stops 3 residues before the CDR3 end, and the germline J gene provides the missing end. This rearrangement joins TRBV20-1 to TRBJ2-3; 9 nucleotides match TRBD1. The V segment lost 6 bases and the J segment 1 base; nucleotides outside the gene matches: 5. This CDR3 has 14 residues. The germline V gene has CDR1 DFQATT and CDR2 SNEGSKA (reference sequence). CDR3 bases read: TGCAGTGCCAGGACAGGGGAGGGCACAGATACG. It is translated as CSARTGEGTDT. The full CDR3 protein is CSARTGEGTDTQYF.

Remarks on this clone: The read is 3 residues too short to cover the CDR3 end, so that end is filled in from the germline J gene. The V and J genes are TRBV7-6 and TRBJ1-4; 7 bases map to TRBD1. The CDR3 spans 15 residues. Trimming at V came to 2 bases and at J to 8 bases, leaving 8 bases not matched to a gene. Germline V gene data show CDR1 as SGHVS and CDR2 as FNYEAQ. The CDR3: CASSLLMNRGEKLFF. The sequenced part of the CDR3 DNA is TGTGCCAGCAGCTTACTCATGAACAGGGGCGAAAAA.